This T cell receptor beta chain was identified during a study of control samples from healthy donors and cancer patients. Germline V gives CDR1 SGHRS, CDR2 YFSETQ. The CDR3 contains 16 residues. The V end was cut by 1 base, the J end by 0 bases, with 13 bases between. Profiling relied on immunoSEQ multiplex PCR, and the TCRdb table lists in-frame clones only, not all of them. This sample has roughly 180,000 clones; roughly 94% occur once, and the top ten carry about 1.5%. The specimen was blood. The chain is built from TRBV5-1 and TRBJ1-2; no firm D call. The TCR was taken from a woman aged 18-29 years in good health. The CDR3 nucleotides are TGCGCCAGCAGCTTGAATGCTGGGCGAGCTAACTATGGCTACACCTTC. Its translation: CASSLNAGRANYGYTF.